These T cell receptor beta chains were read from a single sample in a study of blood T cell repertoires in COVID-19. Measured with immunoSEQ multiplex PCR; TCRdb has only the in-frame clones, and not every one. Of 35,000 to 45,000 clones detected, less than 90% appear once; the ten largest clones hold around a fifth. What was sequenced was peripheral blood. The origin of the receptors is a man in his 70s with acute or convalescent COVID-19. The CDR3 runs from the conserved cysteine through the conserved F or W. The order of the fields is V gene, D gene, clone size, J gene, CDR3 DNA, CDR3 protein. A D gene is named only where the DNA matches it firmly. Clone size is shown for a subset of rows, as once, few, many or a class of expanded clone.

V gene: TRBV14
D gene: TRBD1
clone size: NA
J gene: TRBJ1-1
CDR3 DNA: TGTGCCAGCCGACAGGGAATAAAAACTGAAGCTTTCTTT
CDR3 protein: CASRQGIKTEAFF

V gene: TRBV5-6
D gene: TRBD2
clone size: NA
J gene: TRBJ2-7
CDR3 DNA: TGTGCCAGCAGCTTGAGGATAGCGGGGACCTACGAGCAGTACTTC
CDR3 protein: CASSLRIAGTYEQYF

V gene: TRBV10-1
D gene: NA
clone size: NA
J gene: TRBJ1-5
CDR3 DNA: TGCGCCAGCAGTGAACGTAGCCAGAGTCAGCCCCAGCATTTT
CDR3 protein: CASSERSQSQPQHF

V gene: TRBV5-4
D gene: NA
clone size: NA
J gene: TRBJ2-7
CDR3 DNA: TGTGCCAGCAGCTCCCCCTCGGCCTACGAGCAGTACTTC
CDR3 protein: CASSSPSAYEQYF

V gene: TRBV27
D gene: NA
clone size: NA
J gene: TRBJ2-3
CDR3 DNA: TGTGCCAGCAGTTTAACAGTCACAGATACGCAGTATTTT
CDR3 protein: CASSLTVTDTQYF

V gene: TRBV7-8
D gene: NA
clone size: once
J gene: TRBJ1-2
CDR3 DNA: TGTGCCAGCAGCAACACCAACTACGGTGAAAGCTACACCTTC
CDR3 protein: CASSNTNYGESYTF

V gene: TRBV2
D gene: TRBD1
clone size: NA
J gene: TRBJ1-5
CDR3 DNA: TGTGCCAGCAGTGATGGTACAGGGGTTCGGCAGCCCCAGCATTTT
CDR3 protein: CASSDGTGVRQPQHF

V gene: TRBV6-5
D gene: NA
clone size: NA
J gene: TRBJ1-2
CDR3 DNA: TGTGCCAGCAGTTCCGGGATAGGCTATGGCTACACCTTC
CDR3 protein: CASSSGIGYGYTF

V gene: TRBV11-1
D gene: TRBD1
clone size: NA
J gene: TRBJ1-1
CDR3 DNA: TGTGCCAGCAGCGTACAGGGGTACACTGAAGCTTTCTTT
CDR3 protein: CASSVQGYTEAFF

V gene: TRBV15
D gene: TRBD2
clone size: NA
J gene: TRBJ2-1
CDR3 DNA: TGTGCCACCAGCCGATCCCGGCTAGCGGGAGGAATTGAGCAGTTCTTC
CDR3 protein: CATSRSRLAGGIEQFF

V gene: TRBV4-3
D gene: NA
clone size: NA
J gene: TRBJ2-1
CDR3 DNA: TGCGCCAGCAGCCAAGATGGTAACGGGAGAGGTCTTCTGAGGAATGAGCAGTTCTTC
CDR3 protein: CASSQDGNGRGLLRNEQFF